What follows is one T cell receptor beta chain and its context. The antigen is not known. The record originates from a study of long-term antiretroviral therapy in people with HIV. Notes on the study in general: Clones showing expansion before ART dominated the repertoire at all time points.

A v3.0 immunoSEQ assay was performed at survey level. Repertoires were generated with immunoSEQ multiplex PCR, while TCRdb's copy carries only in-frame clones and drops some. This table has over 30,000 clones, 97% appearing once. The CDR3 extends over 15 amino acids. Germline trimming cut 2 bases from V and 5 bases from J; bases unmatched to any gene: 5. Germline assignment: CDR1 SGHTA and CDR2 FQGTGA. The chain employs TRBV7-3 and TRBJ2-3, with 9 positions matching TRBD2. The sequencing here drew on unsorted PBMCs, taken 7.6 years after starting antiretroviral therapy. The receptor was derived from a man aged 25 to 45 with HIV. CDR3 sequence: CASSLSGGRGDTQYF. The CDR3 DNA reads as TGTGCCAGCAGCTTATCCGGCGGGAGGGGAGATACGCAGTATTTT.